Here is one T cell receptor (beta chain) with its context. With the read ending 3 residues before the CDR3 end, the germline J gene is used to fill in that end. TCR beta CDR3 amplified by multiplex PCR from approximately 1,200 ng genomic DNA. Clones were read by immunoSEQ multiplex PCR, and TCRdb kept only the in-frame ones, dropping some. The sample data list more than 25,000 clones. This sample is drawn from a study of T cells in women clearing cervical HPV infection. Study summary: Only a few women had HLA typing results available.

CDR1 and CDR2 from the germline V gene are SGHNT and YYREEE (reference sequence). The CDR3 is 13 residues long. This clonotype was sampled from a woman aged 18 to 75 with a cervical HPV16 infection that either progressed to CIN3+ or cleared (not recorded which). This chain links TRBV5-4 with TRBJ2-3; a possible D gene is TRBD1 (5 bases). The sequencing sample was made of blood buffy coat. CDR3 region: CASSLKGQETQYF. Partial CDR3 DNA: TGTGCCAGCAGCTTGAAGGGGCAAGAGACG.